The 32 T cell receptor beta chains below were found in one sample sequenced in a study of regulatory T cells in long-lasting Graves disease (dated by TCRdb to the early 2020s). What the time point label conveys for this sample: newly diagnosed GD, antithyroid drugs for less than 3 months. For both TCR sequencing and RNA sequencing, RNA was extracted from PBMCs in TRIzol. The library relied on multiplex PCR. TCRdb names Illumina HiSeq 4000 as the instrument used. TCR beta libraries were built with iRepertoire HTBI primers and Arm-PCR amplification of CDR3 regions. Using fastp trimming at Q25 and MiXCR clonotype assembly, TCRdb reanalyzed the public sequencing data and kept in-frame beta chains. Merged by CDR3 protein, the rows form single entries marked with the most common genes and DNA. The table for this sample lists 350,000 to 450,000 distinct CDR3 sequences; approximately 15% of them were counted only once. Roughly 7.7% of the sample is taken by the ten largest.

The sample was also linked to a second study, of T cells in Graves' hyperthyroidism and ophthalmopathy.

Sequencing was performed on peripheral blood mononuclear cells (PBMCs), taken at new diagnosis, from a patient treated with antithyroid drugs. The receptors here all came from a woman in her thirties or forties with Graves disease. Donor details come from another sample of the same person, matched by shared clones.

The CDR3 DNA is TGTGCCAGCAGCTTAGATAGCGGGAGGTCCGGGGAGCTGTTTTTT. Its protein product is CASSLDSGRSGELFF. The V and J genes are TRBV5-5 and TRBJ2-2; TRBD2 aligns across 10 bases. J gave up 6 bases and V 2 bases, and 4 bases lay outside the gene matches. CDR3 length: 15 residues. Germline V gives CDR1 SGHKS, CDR2 YYEKEE (reference sequence).

A note on this clonotype: A much larger clone differs by one base, so this may be a read error. The conserved phenylalanine or tryptophan is not found at the CDR3 terminus, so this likely reflects a read error. The chain uses TRBV12-3 or TRBV12-4 and TRBJ1-5, with a possible D match to TRBD1 (5 bases). The CDR3 consists of 15 residues. V lost 3 bases and J lost 4, with 13 bases in between. In nucleotides, the CDR3 is TGTGCCAGCAGTTTTGAGGGGAGAGGGAATCAGCCCCAGCATTCT. This gives the protein CASSFEGRGNQPQHS.

The table lists this clonotype with many counts. This rearrangement joins TRBV12-3 or TRBV12-4 to TRBJ1-2, with 8 bases matching TRBD1. V was pared by 6 bases and J by 2 bases, with 14 bases of the junction left unmatched. The CDR3 consists of 17 residues. CDR3: CASRLYGSGQGNYGYTF. As DNA, the CDR3 is TGTGCCAGCAGACTATATGGGAGCGGACAGGGCAACTATGGCTACACCTTC.

This clonotype was seen ten or more times. V is TRBV7-8 and J is TRBJ2-1; 7 positions match TRBD2. In germline, CDR1 is SGHVS, CDR2 FQNEAQ. This CDR3 contains 21 residues. The V gene end was trimmed by 5 bases and the J gene end by 0 bases; junction bases not matched to a gene: 22. Here the CDR3 reads CASSLRVRLAENYSSYNEQFF. In DNA, the CDR3 is TGTGCCAGCAGCCTTAGGGTACGGCTAGCGGAGAACTATTCCTCCTACAATGAGCAGTTCTTC.

The V call is TRBV6-1, the J call TRBJ2-7, with 7 bases that match TRBD2. Per the germline V gene, CDR1 is MNHNS and CDR2 is SASEGT. V shed 8 bases and J 3 bases; nucleotides not matched to a gene: 13. The CDR3 loop spans 15 amino acids. CDR3 nucleotide sequence: TGTGCCAGCGGCTCACCTAGCGGTGCCTACTACGAGCAGTACTTC. Translating gives CASGSPSGAYYEQYF.

This clonotype has a single count. This may stem from a read error, because a much larger clone lies one nucleotide away. The CDR3 sequence is CASTFVISLQATNEKLFF. Written as DNA, the CDR3 is TGTGCCAGCACCTTTGTGATTTCATTACAGGCAACTAATGAAAAACTGTTTTTT. The chain recombines TRBV12-3 or TRBV12-4 with TRBJ1-4, with TRBD1 as a possible D gene (5 bases). V gave up 7 bases and J gave up 0 bases, with 21 bases separating them. CDR3 length: 18 amino acids.

At least ten counts were recorded for this clonotype. The genes are TRBV27 and TRBJ1-5; TRBD1 matches at 8 bases. Germline V gene lookup returns CDR1 MNHEY and CDR2 SMNVEV (reference sequence). Trimming cost V 6 bases and J 3 bases; bases outside gene matches: 7. The length of the CDR3 is 15 residues. The CDR3 here is CASSAGGANNQPQHF. CDR3 DNA: TGTGCCAGCAGCGCAGGGGGCGCAAACAATCAGCCCCAGCATTTT.

The chain carries TRBV29-1 and TRBJ2-7; D gene ambiguous. There are 12 residues in the CDR3. Germline CDR1 and CDR2: SQVTM and ANQGSEA. V was clipped by 1 base and J by 4 bases, with 8 bases between them. The CDR3 protein is CSVEVSRYEQYF. As DNA, the CDR3 is TGCAGCGTTGAAGTATCCAGATACGAGCAGTACTTC.

The CDR3 coding sequence is TGTGCCACCAGTGAGTCCGGGACAGGGGTTTACGAGCAGTACTTC. Amino acid sequence: CATSESGTGVYEQYF. V is TRBV24-1 and J is TRBJ2-7; TRBD1 matches at 10 bases. V lost 4 bases to trimming and J lost 4 bases; unmatched junction nucleotides: 6. Looked up from germline, CDR1 is KGHDR and CDR2 is SFDVKD. The CDR3 has 15 residues.

The CDR3 loop reads CASSLSAEDTQYF. CDR3 bases: TGTGCCAGCAGCTTATCCGCGGAGGATACGCAGTATTTT. V and J are TRBV7-3 and TRBJ2-3; no definite D call. Germline CDR1 is SGHTA and CDR2 is FQGTGA. The CDR3 is 13 residues long. V lost 2 bases, J lost 6 bases, and 9 bases lay in between.

Turning to this clonotype: This may stem from a read error, because a much larger clone lies one nucleotide away. The chain carries TRBV4-3 and TRBJ2-3, with 11 bases identical to TRBD2. CDR1 is LGHNA and CDR2 is YSLEER in the germline V gene. The CDR3 extends over 17 amino acids. The CDR3 reads CASSQDRTSGLYNEQCF. CDR3 coding DNA: TGCGCCAGCAGCCAAGATCGGACTAGCGGGCTCTACAATGAGCAGTGCTTC.

As to this clonotype: Possible read error: a much larger clone is one base away. The chain recombines TRBV10-1 with TRBJ1-2; D might be TRBD1 (5 bases). The germline V gene has CDR1 WNHNN and CDR2 SYGVQD (reference sequence). This CDR3 contains 14 residues. The V end was cut by 8 bases, the J end by 2 bases, with 15 bases between. CDR3 loop: CASARTHLNYGYTF. The CDR3 DNA reads as TGCGCCAGCGCAAGGACACACCTAAACTATGGCTACACCTTC.

V is TRBV10-2 and J is TRBJ2-7; 9 bases align to TRBD1. This CDR3 has 13 amino acids. CDR1 WSHSY and CDR2 SAAADI come from the germline V gene. V was clipped by 7 bases and J by 3 bases; unmatched bases: 4. This CDR3 is CASTRGQGYEQYF. The CDR3 region has the DNA TGCGCCAGCACAAGGGGACAGGGCTACGAGCAGTACTTC.

Of note for this clonotype: A much larger clone lies one base from this, so it may be a read error. This is likely a read error, given that the CDR3 carries no conserved phenylalanine or tryptophan at its end. The chain recombines TRBV7-8 with TRBJ2-7; 7 bases are shared with TRBD2. This CDR3 region has 15 residues. Germline assignment: CDR1 SGHVS and CDR2 FQNEAQ. V lost 4 bases and J lost 3; bases outside the gene matches: 9. This CDR3 is CASSSPPGGGYEQYL. The DNA for the CDR3 is TGTGCCAGCAGCTCCCCACCGGGAGGTGGCTACGAGCAGTACTTG.

Only a few counts were recorded for this clonotype. The V gene is TRBV5-8, the J gene TRBJ1-4; 7 bases are a match to TRBD1. The CDR3 totals 13 residues. J lost 6 bases, V lost 3 bases, and 2 bases had no gene match. Germline V CDR1 and CDR2: SGHTS, YDEGEE. The CDR3 here is CASSSRGYEKLFF. CDR3 coding DNA: TGTGCCAGCAGCTCCAGGGGGTATGAAAAACTGTTTTTT.

This clonotype was detected many times. The chain's CDR3 is CASSLALGLAGGGTGELFF. The CDR3 region has the DNA TGTGCCAGCAGCTTAGCGCTGGGACTAGCGGGAGGAGGAACCGGGGAGCTGTTTTTT. V usage is TRBV7-9 and J usage is TRBJ2-2, with 15 nucleotides matching TRBD2. In germline, CDR1 is SEHNR, CDR2 FQNEAQ (reference sequence). The CDR3 consists of 19 residues. Trimming cost V 0 bases and J 5 bases; bases outside gene matches: 7.

The chain couples TRBV14 to TRBJ1-2, with TRBD1 matching 8 bases. V shed 5 bases, J shed 8 bases, and the junction held 7 bases outside the gene matches. CDR3 length: 13 amino acids. Germline CDR1 and CDR2: SGHDN and FVKESK. The CDR3 DNA is TGTGCCAGCAGCGGGGACAGGACGGGAGGCTACACCTTC. It encodes CASSGDRTGGYTF.

In this sample, this clonotype turned up many times. The chain is built from TRBV20-1 and TRBJ1-2, with TRBD1 as a possible D gene (6 bases). The CDR3 loop spans 14 amino acids. CDR1 and CDR2 (germline): DFQATT, SNEGSKA (reference sequence). Trimming stripped 0 bases from V and 3 bases from J, with 11 bases between. CDR3 sequence: CSARDRGGDYGYTF. CDR3 DNA: TGCAGTGCTAGAGATCGAGGGGGTGACTATGGCTACACCTTC.

This rearrangement joins TRBV24-1 to TRBJ2-1; a weak D match, TRBD2 (5 bases). This CDR3 has 15 residues. Trimming removed 5 bases at V and 9 bases at J, with 19 bases between. The germline CDR1 and CDR2 sequences are KGHDR and SFDVKD. CDR3 coding DNA: TGTGCCACCAGTGTCGCCGGGTCCACACGGGGTGAGCAGTTCTTC. This gives the protein CATSVAGSTRGEQFF.

This clonotype was recorded at least ten times. V gene TRBV9 combines with J gene TRBJ1-3; D perhaps matches TRBD1 (5 bases). The CDR3 spans 16 residues. Trimming stripped 3 bases from V and 2 bases from J, with 15 bases between. CDR1 and CDR2 (germline): SGDLS, YYNGEE. The CDR3 DNA reads as TGTGCCAGCAGCGCCTTGGGGCAGCTCGCTGGAAACACCATATATTTT. Its protein is CASSALGQLAGNTIYF.

This clonotype was seen ten or more times. The J gene is TRBJ2-2, the V gene TRBV7-9; 9 positions match TRBD2. This CDR3 contains 15 residues. The germline CDR1 and CDR2 sequences are SEHNR and FQNEAQ (reference sequence). V lost 3 bases and J lost 6; bases outside the gene matches: 5. The CDR3 spells CASSFGSGRSGELFF. DNA of the CDR3: TGTGCCAGCAGCTTTGGTAGCGGGAGATCCGGGGAGCTGTTTTTT.

This clonotype has only a few counts. V and J are TRBV6-1 and TRBJ2-2, with 11 bases matching TRBD2. Trimming cost V 6 bases and J 8 bases; bases outside gene matches: 14. Germline CDR1 reads MNHNS; CDR2 reads SASEGT. The CDR3 has 17 residues. CDR3 residues: CASRTSGLAGGFGELFF. The CDR3 nucleotides are TGTGCCAGCAGAACGTCGGGGCTAGCGGGAGGATTTGGGGAGCTGTTTTTT.

The chain recombines TRBV11-3 with TRBJ1-2; D call uncertain. Trimming shortened V by 9 bases and J by 3 bases, and 11 bases separated the two germline ends. CDR3 length equals 12 residues. Germline V lookup: CDR1 SGHNT, CDR2 YENEEA. CDR3 coding DNA: TGTGCCAGTGGACTGTTGGACTATGGCTACACCTTC. It translates to CASGLLDYGYTF.

This clonotype was seen ten or more times. The rearrangement joins TRBV11-2 to TRBJ2-3; 7 bases are shared with TRBD1. The germline V gene encodes CDR1 SGHAT and CDR2 FQNNGV. Losses at the gene ends were 5 bases for V and 2 bases for J; bases not matched to a gene: 7. CDR3 length: 15 amino acids. The CDR3 DNA sequence: TGTGCCAGCAGCGTACAGGGGCGAATCACAGATACGCAGTATTTT. It yields the protein CASSVQGRITDTQYF.

The chain joins TRBV28 to TRBJ1-3; a weak D match, TRBD1 (6 bases). Germline CDR1 is MDHEN and CDR2 is SYDVKM. The CDR3 consists of 14 residues. Trimming removed 3 bases at V and 4 bases at J, with 10 bases between. Here the CDR3 reads CASSLDSEGNTIYF. The CDR3 coding sequence is TGTGCCAGCAGTTTGGACAGTGAGGGAAACACCATATATTTT.

This clonotype came up a few times. V usage is TRBV9 and J usage is TRBJ2-1, with D unclear. With 0 bases removed from V and 4 bases from J, the gap between germline ends came to 11 bases. The CDR3 has 15 residues. Per the germline V gene, CDR1 is SGDLS and CDR2 is YYNGEE. Written as DNA, the CDR3 is TGTGCCAGCAGCGTAGATGCCAGGCTATACAATGAGCAGTTCTTC. It yields the protein CASSVDARLYNEQFF.

The sample holds a few counts of this clonotype. The chain uses TRBV19 and TRBJ2-5; unclear D gene. Per the germline V gene, CDR1 is LNHDA and CDR2 is SQIVND (reference sequence). V was pared by 1 base and J by 5 bases, with 2 bases between. This CDR3 contains 11 residues. CDR3 residues: CASSIAETQYF. The DNA of the CDR3 is TGTGCCAGTAGTATAGCCGAGACCCAGTACTTC. The full variable domain, in which reference TRBV19 and TRBJ2-5 provide the parts outside the CDR3, is DGGITQSPKYLFRKEGQNVTLSCEQNLNHDAMYWYRQDPGQGLRLIYYSQIVNDFQKGDIAEGYSVSREKKESFPLTVTSAQKNPTAFYLCASSIAETQYFGPGTRLLVL.

This clonotype has a handful of counts. The chain couples TRBV6-1 to TRBJ2-2; tentative D call: TRBD1 (5 bases). Germline V gene data show CDR1 as MNHNS and CDR2 as SASEGT. The V end was cut by 6 bases, the J end by 1 base, with 12 bases between. The CDR3 sequence is 15 residues long. CDR3 residues: CASSLNRRNTGELFF. As DNA, the CDR3 is TGTGCCAGCAGCCTAAACAGGAGGAACACCGGGGAGCTGTTTTTT.

The V and J genes are TRBV4-1 and TRBJ2-5, with 9 bases lining up with TRBD2. Germline CDR1 and CDR2: MGHRA and YSYEKL. CDR3 size: 15 residues. J gave up 4 bases and V 3 bases, and 6 bases lay outside the gene matches. The CDR3 sequence is CASSQGLAGSETQYF. The CDR3 DNA reads as TGCGCCAGCAGCCAGGGTCTAGCGGGATCAGAGACCCAGTACTTC.

This clonotype was detected ten times or more. The CDR3 here is CASSRPGLARADTQYF. In DNA form, the CDR3 reads TGTGCCAGCAGTCGACCGGGACTAGCGAGGGCAGATACGCAGTATTTT. The chain recombines TRBV2 with TRBJ2-3; 10 positions agree with TRBD2. This CDR3 has 16 residues. The V segment lost 5 bases and the J segment 4 bases; nucleotides outside the gene matches: 9. From germline, CDR1 is SNHLY and CDR2 FYNNEI.

The chain links TRBV7-9 to TRBJ2-2; maybe TRBD1 (5 bases). Trimming stripped 3 bases from V and 6 bases from J, with 14 bases between. Germline loops: CDR1 SEHNR, CDR2 FQNEAQ (reference sequence). The CDR3 extends over 15 amino acids. The CDR3 coding sequence is TGTGCCAGCAGCTTGACAGAGGAACAGGCCGGGGAGCTGTTTTTT. Protein sequence: CASSLTEEQAGELFF.

This clonotype was counted ten times or more. The rearrangement links TRBV11-2 to TRBJ2-7, with D perhaps TRBD1 (5 bases). The V and J ends lost 1 base and 3 bases respectively, with 13 bases between them. The CDR3 length is 15 residues. Germline lookup yields CDR1 SGHAT and CDR2 FQNNGV. The CDR3 DNA follows: TGTGCCAGCAGCTTAGCTGTAGGGGTCTACTACGAGCAGTACTTC. Amino acid sequence: CASSLAVGVYYEQYF. The variable domain in full, completed from reference TRBV11-2 and TRBJ2-7, reads EAGVAQSPRYKIIEKRQSVAFWCNPISGHATLYWYQQILGQGPKLLIQFQNNGVVDDSQLPKDRFSAERLKGVDSTLKIQPAKLEDSAVYLCASSLAVGVYYEQYFGPGTRLTVT.